Listed here are 17 T cell receptor beta chains from one sample, sequenced in a study of T cell repertoires in aging, cancer and after chemotherapy. The template was genomic DNA from peripheral blood, not RNA. TRB rearrangements spanning V, D and J were amplified using mixed TRB-A/B primers. TCRdb called the multiplex PCR reads again in MiXCR, with one record for every CDR3 protein. The sample has over 1,500 distinct CDR3 sequences, about 30% seen once. Sequencing input: blood. Receptor source: a human donor with a blood cancer. The donor label of this sample is uncertain.

This clonotype has a handful of counts. This chain connects TRBV19 to TRBJ1-5; no clear D. The germline V gene has CDR1 LNHDA and CDR2 SQIVND (reference sequence). This CDR3 region has 14 residues. The V end was cut by 1 base, the J end by 11 bases, with 15 bases between. CDR3 DNA: TGTGCCAGTAGTATAGTGGGCTCCGAAAAGGCCCAGCATTTT. Its translation is CASSIVGSEKAQHF.

The chain joins TRBV19 to TRBJ2-1; the match to TRBD2 covers 11 bases. The junction had 4 bases not matched to a gene; V was cut back by 6 bases and J by 3 bases. Germline-derived CDR1 and CDR2 are LNHDA and SQIVND (reference sequence). The CDR3 length is 15 residues. CDR3 nucleotide sequence: TGTGCCAGTAGGACGACTAGCGGGAACTACAATGAGCAGTTCTTC. Protein product: CASRTTSGNYNEQFF.

The chain recombines TRBV6-4 with TRBJ2-3; no clear D. Trimming pared 5 bases from V and 0 bases from J, leaving 9 bases between. The CDR3 extends over 14 amino acids. The germline V gene has CDR1 MRHNA and CDR2 SNTAGT. The CDR3 DNA reads as TGTGCCAGCAGTCCGGGCCCAAGCACAGATACGCAGTATTTT. Translation gives CASSPGPSTDTQYF.

V is TRBV6-2 or TRBV6-3 and J is TRBJ2-2; TRBD1 agrees at 7 bases. The CDR3 is made up of 16 amino acids. Germline CDR1 is MNHEY and CDR2 is SVGEGT. The ends lost 9 bases at V and 5 bases at J; junction bases unmatched: 15. This CDR3 is CARSTLPGQHTGELFF. DNA of the CDR3: TGTGCCAGGAGCACCCTTCCGGGACAGCATACCGGGGAGCTGTTTTTT.

This rearrangement joins TRBV12-3 or TRBV12-4 to TRBJ2-1; D might be TRBD1 (7 bases). Between the trimmed V and J ends, which lost 5 bases and 8 bases, there was a span of 13 bases. This CDR3 region has 13 residues. DNA of the CDR3: TGTGCCAGCAGTCGGACCAGGGGGGATGAGCAGTTCTTC. This codes for CASSRTRGDEQFF.

The rearrangement joins TRBV20-1 to TRBJ1-5, with 7 bases fitting TRBD1. Trimming took 6 bases from V and 3 from J; bases not matched to a gene: 5. Germline V gene sequence: CDR1 DFQATT, CDR2 SNEGSKA (reference sequence). The length of the CDR3 is 13 residues. The chain's CDR3 is CSAGDSYNQPQHF. As DNA, the CDR3 is TGCAGTGCGGGGGACAGTTACAATCAGCCCCAGCATTTT.

The chain couples TRBV7-9 to TRBJ1-4; D is ambiguous. This CDR3 contains 15 residues. V lost 1 base and J lost 5, with 11 bases in between. The germline gives CDR1 SEHNR, CDR2 FQNEAQ (reference sequence). CDR3 bases: TGTGCCAGCAGCTTAGTGGGAGCAAAGAATGAAAAACTGTTTTTT. Translated, it gives CASSLVGAKNEKLFF.

This clonotype rates as medium-sized. The gene calls are TRBV29-1 and TRBJ2-5; TRBD1 agrees at 7 bases. The V segment lost 6 bases and the J segment 5 bases; nucleotides outside the gene matches: 15. Germline CDR1 is SQVTM and CDR2 is ANQGSEA. The CDR3 extends over 15 amino acids. The CDR3 bases are TGCAGCGTCGCGCTTGACAGGGCAGTCGGGGAGACCCAGTACTTC. The encoded protein is CSVALDRAVGETQYF.

The rearrangement joins TRBV5-4 to TRBJ1-1; 8 bases are shared with TRBD1. CDR1 SGHNT and CDR2 YYREEE come from the germline V gene (reference sequence). CDR3 length: 14 amino acids. Trimming at V came to 4 bases and at J to 8 bases, leaving 10 bases not matched to a gene. The CDR3 coding sequence is TGTGCCAGCAGCCGTGTTGGGACAGGTGGAGAAGCTTTCTTT. This translates into CASSRVGTGGEAFF. Variable domain in full (rest from reference TRBV5-4 and TRBJ1-1): ETGVTQSPTHLIKTRGQQVTLRCSSQSGHNTVSWYQQALGQGPQFIFQYYREEENGRGNFPPRFSGLQFPNYSSELNVNALELDDSALYLCASSRVGTGGEAFFGQGTRLTVV.

About this clonotype: At one end the junction does not follow the germline gene, possibly because of a read error. The rearrangement uses TRBV5-6 and TRBJ1-4; 9 positions match TRBD1. Germline lookup yields CDR1 SGHDT and CDR2 YYEEEE. The CDR3 has 16 residues. This CDR3 is CASSQDWGTGTEKLFF. The DNA for the CDR3 is TGCGCCAGCAGCCAAGATTGGGGGACAGGGACTGAAAAACTGTTTTTT. Complete variable domain (other parts from reference TRBV5-6 and TRBJ1-4): DAGVTQSPTHLIKTRGQQVTLRCSPKSGHDTVSWYQQALGQGPQFIFQYYEEEERQRGNFPDRFSGHQFPNYSSELNVNALLLGDSALYLCASSQDWGTGTEKLFFGSGTQLSVL.

This chain uses TRBV6-1 with TRBJ1-5, with D unresolved. Germline assignment: CDR1 MNHNS and CDR2 SASEGT. The V end was cut by 6 bases, the J end by 0 bases, with 9 bases between. There are 14 residues in the CDR3. The CDR3 DNA sequence: TGTGCCAGCAGGGACGCGCGTAGCAATCAGCCCCAGCATTTT. Translating gives CASRDARSNQPQHF.

This chain joins TRBV4-3 and TRBJ2-7; D is possibly TRBD1 (5 bases). V was cut by 4 bases and J by 0 bases, with 16 bases left in between. CDR3 length equals 16 residues. Germline assignment: CDR1 LGHNA and CDR2 YSLEER. The CDR3 protein is CASSLQPRQPSYEQYF. In nucleotides, the CDR3 is TGCGCCAGCAGCCTTCAACCCCGACAGCCCTCCTACGAGCAGTACTTC.

This clonotype was counted a few times. V is TRBV5-6 and J is TRBJ1-2, with 7 bases matching TRBD1. The germline gives CDR1 SGHDT, CDR2 YYEEEE. Trimming took 5 bases from V and 8 from J; bases not matched to a gene: 12. The CDR3 is made up of 14 amino acids. The CDR3 region is CASRETGTDTGYTF. CDR3 DNA sequence: TGTGCCAGCAGAGAGACCGGGACAGATACGGGCTACACCTTC.

This chain links TRBV20-1 with TRBJ2-7, with TRBD2 identical over 7 bases. Germline V gene data show CDR1 as DFQATT and CDR2 as SNEGSKA (reference sequence). The CDR3 length is 16 residues. The ends lost 2 bases at V and 2 bases at J; junction bases unmatched: 12. The CDR3 is CSARKGPGLEAYEQYF. The CDR3, as DNA: TGCAGTGCTAGAAAAGGACCCGGACTAGAGGCCTACGAGCAGTACTTC.

The CDR3 loop is CASKTGPGGNTIYF. CDR3 nucleotides: TGTGCCAGCAAAACAGGGCCCGGGGGAAACACCATATATTTT. The chain links TRBV6-6 to TRBJ1-3; TRBD1 is a possible D gene (6 bases). The ends were cut back, 7 bases at V and 4 bases at J, with 14 bases in the middle. This CDR3 region has 14 residues. Germline V gene lookup returns CDR1 MNHNY and CDR2 SVGAGI (reference sequence).

V and J are TRBV7-6 and TRBJ2-7; tentatively, D is TRBD1 (5 bases). Germline V gene sequence: CDR1 SGHVS, CDR2 FNYEAQ. V lost 6 bases to trimming and J lost 5 bases, with 14 bases between them. There are 13 residues in the CDR3. This chain's CDR3 is CASSSSGSNEQYF. The CDR3 DNA reads as TGTGCCAGCAGTTCCTCAGGGTCTAACGAGCAGTACTTC.

The rearrangement links TRBV19 to TRBJ2-1; D is perhaps TRBD1 (5 bases). The CDR3 sequence is 16 residues long. From germline, CDR1 is LNHDA and CDR2 SQIVND (reference sequence). The V and J ends lost 4 bases and 7 bases respectively, with 20 bases between them. The chain's CDR3 is CASSTNTGPPRNEQFF. CDR3 DNA: TGTGCCAGTAGTACCAATACAGGCCCCCCAAGGAATGAGCAGTTCTTC.